A single T cell receptor (beta chain) is shown here with its context. Its antigen is unidentified. Assay: immunoSEQ multiplex PCR; the TCRdb copy retains only in-frame clones and omits some. The table lists about 180,000 clones, 85% to 95% of them singletons. With V trimmed by 4 bases and J by 11 bases, 12 bases remained unmatched. This CDR3 is built from 14 residues. The germline gives CDR1 MDHEN, CDR2 SYDVKM. The data were obtained in a study of T cell responses to AZD1222 COVID-19 vaccine. Overall study findings and caveats: Females outnumbered males among donors, who were mostly white British; clonal diversity was possibly underestimated.

This receptor was identified in an adult who received the AZD1222 COVID-19 vaccine. The chain combines TRBV28 with TRBJ1-1, with 8 bases identical to TRBD1. The specimen comprised peripheral blood, sampled 28 days after the second AZD1222 dose. The CDR3: CASSWDRTPRRAFF. As DNA, the CDR3 is TGTGCCAGCAGTTGGGACAGGACTCCCCGAAGGGCTTTCTTT.